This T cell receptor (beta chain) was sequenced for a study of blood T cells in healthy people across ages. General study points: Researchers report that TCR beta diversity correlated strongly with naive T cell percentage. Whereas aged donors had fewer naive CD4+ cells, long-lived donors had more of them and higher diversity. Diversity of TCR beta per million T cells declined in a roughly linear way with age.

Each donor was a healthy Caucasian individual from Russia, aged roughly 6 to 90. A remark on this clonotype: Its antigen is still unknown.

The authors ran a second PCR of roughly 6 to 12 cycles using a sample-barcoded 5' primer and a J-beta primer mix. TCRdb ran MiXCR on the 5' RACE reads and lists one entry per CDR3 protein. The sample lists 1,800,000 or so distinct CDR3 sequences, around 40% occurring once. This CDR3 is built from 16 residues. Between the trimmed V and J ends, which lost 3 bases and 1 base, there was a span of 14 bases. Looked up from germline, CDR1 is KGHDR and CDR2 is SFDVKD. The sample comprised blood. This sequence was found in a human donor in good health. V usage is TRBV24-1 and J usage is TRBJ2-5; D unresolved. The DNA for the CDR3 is TGTGCCACCAGTGATCCCCGGGCGGAGTTCCAAGAGACCCAGTACTTC. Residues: CATSDPRAEFQETQYF.